Below, 4 T cell receptor beta chains from the same sample are listed, as sequenced in a study of T cell repertoires in cytomegalovirus infection. TCRdb analysed the reads with MiXCR anew, one entry per CDR3 protein. Of more than 650,000 distinct CDR3 sequences detected, roughly 35% appear once; the ten largest clones hold roughly 2.8%. The sequencing input was PBMCs. The receptors were sampled from a human donor in good health (CMV status not recorded). Some clones in this sample may be carry-over from other donors' samples.

This clonotype has only a few counts. The V and J genes are TRBV7-9 and TRBJ1-2, with D tentatively TRBD1 (5 bases). CDR3 length equals 18 residues. Germline V gene sequence: CDR1 SEHNR, CDR2 FQNEAQ (reference sequence). V lost 4 bases, J lost 3 bases, and 24 bases lay in between. For the CDR3, the DNA is TGTGCCAGCAGCTCCCACAGGCCGGGTCCGGCGGGGGACTATGGCTACACCTTC. It translates to CASSSHRPGPAGDYGYTF.

This clonotype turned up a few times. V gene TRBV20-1 combines with J gene TRBJ1-2; D gene uncertain. The ends were cut back, 0 bases at V and 6 bases at J, with 14 bases in the middle. Germline V gene lookup returns CDR1 DFQATT and CDR2 SNEGSKA (reference sequence). The CDR3 length is 14 residues. The CDR3 coding sequence is TGCAGTGCTAGAGATCCCCGACAACTGGATGGCTACACCTTC. This gives the protein CSARDPRQLDGYTF.

This clonotype was seen once. V and J are TRBV29-1 and TRBJ2-1, with 9 nucleotides matching TRBD1. V was pared by 3 bases and J by 8 bases, with 17 bases of the junction left unmatched. Germline V lookup: CDR1 SQVTM, CDR2 ANQGSEA. This CDR3 contains 17 residues. This CDR3 is CSVESWLGGQGLDEQFF. CDR3 in DNA: TGCAGCGTTGAGTCGTGGTTGGGGGGACAGGGTCTCGATGAGCAGTTCTTC.

The chain has TRBV19 and TRBJ1-5, with 7 bases identical to TRBD1. The V segment lost 7 bases and the J segment 4 bases; nucleotides outside the gene matches: 7. The CDR3 is 14 residues long. In germline, CDR1 is LNHDA, CDR2 SQIVND (reference sequence). CDR3 DNA: TGTGCCAGTAATCCACAGGGGTGGAATCAGCCCCAGCATTTT. Its translation is CASNPQGWNQPQHF.